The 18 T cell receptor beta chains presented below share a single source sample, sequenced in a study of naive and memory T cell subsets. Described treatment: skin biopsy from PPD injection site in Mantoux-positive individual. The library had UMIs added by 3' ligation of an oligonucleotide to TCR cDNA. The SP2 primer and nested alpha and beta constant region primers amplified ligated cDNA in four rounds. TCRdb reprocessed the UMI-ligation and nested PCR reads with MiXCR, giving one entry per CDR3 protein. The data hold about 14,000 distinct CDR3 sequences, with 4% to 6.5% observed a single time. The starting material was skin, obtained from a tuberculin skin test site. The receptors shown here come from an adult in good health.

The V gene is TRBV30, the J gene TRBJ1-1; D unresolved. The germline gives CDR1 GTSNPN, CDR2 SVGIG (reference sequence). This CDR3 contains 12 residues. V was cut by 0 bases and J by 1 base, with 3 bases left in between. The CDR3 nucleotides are TGTGCCTGGAGTGTAGGGAACACTGAAGCTTTCTTT. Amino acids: CAWSVGNTEAFF.

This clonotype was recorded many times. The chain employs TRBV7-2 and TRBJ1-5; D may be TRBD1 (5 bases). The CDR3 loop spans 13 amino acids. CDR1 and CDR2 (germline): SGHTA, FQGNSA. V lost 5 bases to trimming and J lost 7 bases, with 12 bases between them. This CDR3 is CASSPQGGQPQHF. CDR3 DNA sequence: TGTGCCAGCAGCCCGCAGGGAGGCCAGCCCCAGCATTTT.

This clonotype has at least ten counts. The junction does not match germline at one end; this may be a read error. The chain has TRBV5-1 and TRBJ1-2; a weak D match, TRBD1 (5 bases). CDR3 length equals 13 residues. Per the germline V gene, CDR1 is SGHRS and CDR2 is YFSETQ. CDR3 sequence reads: CASSYGTDHGDTF. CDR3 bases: TGCGCCAGCAGCTACGGGACGGACCATGGCGACACCTTC.

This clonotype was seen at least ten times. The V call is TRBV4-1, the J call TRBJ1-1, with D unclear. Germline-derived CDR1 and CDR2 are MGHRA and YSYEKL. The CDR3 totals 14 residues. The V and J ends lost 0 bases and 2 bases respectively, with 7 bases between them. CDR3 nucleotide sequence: TGCGCCAGCAGCCAAGATAGTATCAACACTGAAGCTTTCTTT. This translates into CASSQDSINTEAFF.

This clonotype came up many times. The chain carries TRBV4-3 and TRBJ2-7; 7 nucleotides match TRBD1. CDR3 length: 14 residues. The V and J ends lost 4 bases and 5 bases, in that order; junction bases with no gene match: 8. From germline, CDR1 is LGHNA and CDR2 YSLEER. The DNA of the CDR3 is TGCGCCAGCAGCCCAGGGGCAGGGGGTAACGAGCAGTACTTC. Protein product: CASSPGAGGNEQYF.

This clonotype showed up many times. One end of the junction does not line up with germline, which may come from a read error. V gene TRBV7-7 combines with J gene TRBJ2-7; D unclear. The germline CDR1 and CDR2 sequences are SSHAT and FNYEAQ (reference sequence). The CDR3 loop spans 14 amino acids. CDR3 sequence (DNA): TGTGCTAGCAGCCCCGTATGGGTTTGTGGCGAGCAGTACTTC. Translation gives CASSPVWVCGEQYF. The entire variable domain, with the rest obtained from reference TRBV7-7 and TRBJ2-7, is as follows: GAGVSQSPRYKVTKRGQDVTLRCDPISSHATLYWYQQALGQGPEFLTYFNYEAQPDKSGLPSDRFSAERPEGSISTLTIQRTEQRDSAMYRCASSPVWVCGEQYFGPGTRLTVT.

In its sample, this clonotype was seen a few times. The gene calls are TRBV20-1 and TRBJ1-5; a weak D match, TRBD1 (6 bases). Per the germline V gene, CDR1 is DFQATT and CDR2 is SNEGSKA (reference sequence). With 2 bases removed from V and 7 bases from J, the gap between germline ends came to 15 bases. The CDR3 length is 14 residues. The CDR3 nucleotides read TGCAGTGCTAGATTCCCCAGGGGAGGCCAGCCCCAGCATTTT. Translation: CSARFPRGGQPQHF.

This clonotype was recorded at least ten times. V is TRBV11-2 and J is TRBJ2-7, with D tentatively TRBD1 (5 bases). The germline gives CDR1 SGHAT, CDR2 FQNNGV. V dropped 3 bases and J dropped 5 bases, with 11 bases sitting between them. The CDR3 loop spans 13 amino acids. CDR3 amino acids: CASSFIPRDEQYF. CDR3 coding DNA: TGTGCCAGCAGCTTTATCCCCAGGGACGAGCAGTACTTC.

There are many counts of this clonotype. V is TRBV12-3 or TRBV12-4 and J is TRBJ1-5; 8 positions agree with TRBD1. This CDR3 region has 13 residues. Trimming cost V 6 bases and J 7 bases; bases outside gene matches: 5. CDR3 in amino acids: CASSGQGGQPQHF. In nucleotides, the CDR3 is TGTGCCAGCAGCGGACAGGGTGGGCAGCCCCAGCATTTT.

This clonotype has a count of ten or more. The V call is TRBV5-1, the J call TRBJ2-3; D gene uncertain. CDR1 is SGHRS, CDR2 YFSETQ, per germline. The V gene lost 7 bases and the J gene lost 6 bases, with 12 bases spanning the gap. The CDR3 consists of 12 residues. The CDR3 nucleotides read TGCGCCAGCCGGGTATCAGCGGATACGCAGTATTTT. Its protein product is CASRVSADTQYF.

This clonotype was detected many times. In nucleotides, the CDR3 is TGCGCCAGCAGCTGGACTAGCGCCCACTCGAACACCGGGGAGCTGTTTTTT. Translation gives CASSWTSAHSNTGELFF. V and J are TRBV4-3 and TRBJ2-2, with 9 bases lining up with TRBD2. This CDR3 region has 17 residues. V was clipped by 5 bases and J by 0 bases; unmatched bases: 7. CDR1 is LGHNA and CDR2 is YSLEER in the germline V gene.

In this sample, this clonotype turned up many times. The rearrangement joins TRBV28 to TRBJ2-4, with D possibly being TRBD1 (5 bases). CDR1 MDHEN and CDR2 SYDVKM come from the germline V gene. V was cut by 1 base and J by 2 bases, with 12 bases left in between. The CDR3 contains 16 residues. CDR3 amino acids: CASSLSPGNPKNIQYF. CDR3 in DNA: TGTGCCAGCAGTTTATCCCCAGGGAATCCCAAAAACATTCAGTACTTC.

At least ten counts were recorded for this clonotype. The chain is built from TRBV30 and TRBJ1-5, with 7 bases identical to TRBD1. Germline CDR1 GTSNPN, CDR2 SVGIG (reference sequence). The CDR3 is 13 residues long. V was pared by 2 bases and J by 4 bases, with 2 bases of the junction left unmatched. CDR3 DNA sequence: TGTGCCTGGAGTCAGGGGGAAAATCAGCCCCAGCATTTT. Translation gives CAWSQGENQPQHF.

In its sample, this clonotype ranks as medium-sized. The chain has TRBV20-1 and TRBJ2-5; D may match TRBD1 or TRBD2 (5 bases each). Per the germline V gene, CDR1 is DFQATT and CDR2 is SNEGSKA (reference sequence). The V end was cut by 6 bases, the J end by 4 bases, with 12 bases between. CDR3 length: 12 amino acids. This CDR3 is CSALLGGETQYF. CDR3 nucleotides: TGCAGTGCCCTACTTGGGGGAGAGACCCAGTACTTC.

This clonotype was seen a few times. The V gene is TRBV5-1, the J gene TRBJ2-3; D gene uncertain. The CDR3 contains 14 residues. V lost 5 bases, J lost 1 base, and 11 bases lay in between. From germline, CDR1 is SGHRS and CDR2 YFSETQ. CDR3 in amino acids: CASSPGSRTDTQYF. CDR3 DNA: TGCGCCAGCAGTCCCGGGTCTCGCACAGATACGCAGTATTTT.

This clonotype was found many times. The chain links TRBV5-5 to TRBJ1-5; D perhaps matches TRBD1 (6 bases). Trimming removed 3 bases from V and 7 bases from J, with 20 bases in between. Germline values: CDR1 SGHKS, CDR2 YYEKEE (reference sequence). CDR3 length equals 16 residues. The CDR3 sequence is CASSYWGARVGQPQHF. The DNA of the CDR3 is TGTGCCAGCAGCTATTGGGGGGCGCGTGTAGGACAGCCCCAGCATTTT.

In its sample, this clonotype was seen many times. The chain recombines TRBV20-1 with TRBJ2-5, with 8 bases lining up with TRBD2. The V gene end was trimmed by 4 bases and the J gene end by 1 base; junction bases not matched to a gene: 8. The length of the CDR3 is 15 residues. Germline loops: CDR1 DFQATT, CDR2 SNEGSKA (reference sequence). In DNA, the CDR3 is TGCAGTGCTATCGTTGGTAGCGGGGTCCAAGAGACCCAGTACTTC. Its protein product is CSAIVGSGVQETQYF.

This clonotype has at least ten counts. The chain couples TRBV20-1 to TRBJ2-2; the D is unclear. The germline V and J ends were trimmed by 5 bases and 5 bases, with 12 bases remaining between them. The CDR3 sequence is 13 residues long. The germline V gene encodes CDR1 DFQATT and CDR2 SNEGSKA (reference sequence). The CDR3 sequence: CSARSYKTGELFF. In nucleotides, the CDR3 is TGCAGTGCTCGAAGCTACAAAACCGGGGAGCTGTTTTTT.